The clone carrying this T cell receptor (beta chain) was recorded at least ten times. The sample is drawn from a study of early T cells in non-severe SARS-CoV-2 infection. Across the study: The authors sequenced bulk RNA from unsorted whole blood, leaving chains unpaired.

CDR1 SQVTM and CDR2 ANQGSEA come from the germline V gene. V was shortened by 2 bases and J by 2 bases, with 16 bases between the two germline ends. This CDR3 has 16 amino acids. TCRdb recomputed calls from the 5' RACE reads with MiXCR, one row per CDR3 protein. The data show just under 60,000 distinct CDR3 sequences, roughly 8.4% seen once. This rearrangement joins TRBV29-1 to TRBJ2-1; D remains ambiguous. Sequenced input: whole blood. This TCR derives from an adult who was a healthcare worker with PCR-confirmed SARS-CoV-2 infection or an uninfected control (not recorded which). CDR3 DNA: TGCAGCGTTGAAAAGGAGAGTTCGGATCCCTACAATGAGCAGTTCTTC. Translation gives CSVEKESSDPYNEQFF.